This T cell receptor beta chain derives from a study of cytomegalovirus exposure and HLA in healthy donors (dated by TCRdb to 2016 to 2017). Regarding the study in general: According to an earlier analysis of 587 of the donors, some 180 million T cells yielded over 100 million unique TCR beta sequences and 250 to 350 Gb of sequence data. Using immunosequencing, the study profiled T cell repertoires from 550 to 750 subjects and related those repertoires to cytomegalovirus serostatus. The study aimed to test whether cataloging public T cell receptors could reveal signatures of past pathogen exposure. Along with the 666-subject first cohort, a separate validation cohort of roughly 110 different subjects was used. The study combined high-throughput TCR immunosequencing, statistical association of individual TCRs with disease status, and machine learning to predict cytomegalovirus infection status. The number of typed donors differed by locus: 629-630 for A, B, C, DRB1 and DQB1; approximately 520 for DQA1; about 600 for DPA1; and some 430 for DPB1. An earlier analysis of 587 of the donors applied high-throughput TCR beta sequencing to assess whether each TCR beta V gene segment acted as functional or pseudogenic. HLA typing covered class I and class II loci at four-digit resolution. In a later analysis, previously published TCR beta repertoires from several hundred donors were re-analyzed and high-resolution HLA genotyping was added so that TCR occurrence patterns could be studied. Four or five DR-DQ haplotypes were handled as single units for association and clustering because linkage in the cohort was strong. The later analysis used no new phenotypic data to find candidate immune exposures, relying instead on TCR beta sequences and their occurrence across donors. Genome-wide SNP genotypes for about 60% of the roughly 670 donors were used in a later genetic analysis, which treated that subset as a discovery cohort. Approximately 300 gigabases of sequencing data and 75 million to 85 million unique TCR sequences made up an early release that covered nearly 650 HLA-typed donors. On average, 235,054 unique TCR beta nucleotide sequences were sequenced per donor among fewer than 500 genotyped donors of the cohort, with 15% to 20% of those sequences being non-productive. Donor age, sex, ethnicity and CMV serostatus were collected together with the repertoire data. Of the approximately 400 genotyped donors, around 81% fell in the genetic ancestry cluster associated with self-reported Caucasian donors. Every discovery cohort repertoire had been produced on one sequencing platform. Study-level results and caveats: The cohort was sequenced for TCR beta chains only, and without alpha or paired-chain data the features that could be detected were limited. An earlier analysis of some 560 of the donors showed that most TCR beta V segments appeared in productive rearrangements either about 87% or about 30% of the time, which broadly matched IMGT annotations. Presence/absence analyses assumed roughly uniform sequencing depth across donors, an assumption that may not hold. In a later analysis, HLA-associated TCR beta chains showed more clonal expansion and lower generation probabilities than non-associated chains that were equally common. Most CMV-associated TCR beta chains appeared to be HLA-restricted in a later analysis, and the HLA associations seemed to be driven largely by CMV exposure. In vitro tests confirmed that a few of the cytomegalovirus-associated TCR beta chains recognize cytomegalovirus antigens. A later analysis reported that several top co-occurrence clusters appeared linked to parvovirus B19, influenza, CMV and Epstein-Barr virus. In a later genetic analysis, fewer N-insertions in productive TCRs were reported among donors in an Asian-associated ancestry cluster than the 666-donor mean. Assigning TCR associations to individual alleles was difficult when HLA alleles, especially DR and DQ, strongly co-occurred. A total of around 150 TCR beta chains were listed by the study as associated with cytomegalovirus. A cluster of highly shared sequence variants was judged likely to be a technical artifact of the sequencing pipeline. The earlier analysis of some 540 of the donors excluded approximately 17 rarely observed V segments, including chromosome 9 orphons, because counts were too low. Cytomegalovirus status was reported to be diagnosed by the classifier with high specificity and sensitivity in both the original and validation cohorts. CMV serostatus was the only immune exposure information available for the cohort. A later genetic analysis associated a missense DCLRE1C variant with V-gene and J-gene trimming of TCR beta chains, and an independent cohort replicated the association. Linkage disequilibrium might explain the correlated functional status among segregating V segments, but an unknown experimental factor could not be ruled out. Because HLA typing was unavailable for some donors at each locus, only the typed subset was used in association tests. At a false discovery rate of 0.05, a later analysis linked about 17,000 TCR beta sequences to specific HLA alleles. A further reported finding was that TCR beta sequences accurately predicted the HLA-A and HLA-B alleles for most subjects in the first cohort. Across donors, most TCR sequences were observed very rarely, whereas some public TCRs were present in many individuals. In a later analysis, the rate of TCR association differed among HLA loci, with DRB1 alleles having the most associated TCRs and HLA-C alleles having the fewest. According to the authors, the approach could potentially be generalized to other disease states and immunological phenotypes. Because the 87-base-pair reads could not distinguish some IMGT-functional V segments, including TRBV6-2 and TRBV6-3, those segments were excluded.

Of note for this clone: Its binding antigen is unknown. Per-nucleotide qualities are absent, and no much larger clonotype sits a single base away.

The CDR3 sequence holds 11 residues, the cysteine and phenylalanine included. Here the CDR3 DNA is all that survives: 33 bases in frame from base 1. Cut back by 2 bases and 6 bases, the V and J ends lie 5 bases apart. Sequences KGHSH (CDR1) and LQKENI (CDR2) are obtained from the germline V gene. The cohort consisted of approximately 670 healthy bone marrow donors. Cohort members were all nominally healthy when sampled, although unrecorded immune exposures were likely present. The donor was CMV seropositive and was included in the group of some 290 seropositive cohort members. A peripheral blood sample was provided by each donor, and peripheral blood mononuclear cells were used for TCR beta sequencing. The Qiagen DNeasy Blood Extraction Kit was used to extract genomic DNA from the blood cell samples. The library was made by the immunoSEQ multiplex PCR assay. For the multiplex PCR, a mixture combining 60 forward primers for TCR Vbeta segments and 13 reverse primers for TCR Jbeta segments was used. The CDR3 region of rearranged TCR beta genes was amplified from genomic DNA with a multiplex PCR assay. The Illumina HiSeq System was used to sequence the amplified TCR beta libraries as 87-base-pair reads. Per the source publication's procedure: A later analysis tallied around 80 million unique TCR beta chains across the 666 repertoires, and around 12 million of those chains were shared by two or more donors. Raw reads were error-corrected and collapsed into unique sequences with a nearest-neighbor algorithm that merged closely related sequences to remove PCR and sequencing errors. Alignment of CDR3 sequences to IMGT reference sequences was used to assign V, D and J gene segments. For a sequence to be retained, a match of at least six nucleotides to both a V gene segment and a J gene segment was required. Rearrangements were called productive when the CDR3 lacked stop codons and stayed in frame with V and J; all others were non-productive. CDR3 was defined by IMGT convention, running from the second conserved V-encoded cysteine to the conserved J-encoded phenylalanine. In an earlier analysis of 550 to 650 of the donors, sequences lacking an unambiguous match to a single V gene segment were excluded. In an earlier analysis of some 590 of the donors, a V segment was called functional when productive rearrangements were above 56.7%, and segregating when the standard deviation between donors exceeded 5%. A statistical classification framework was developed to diagnose cytomegalovirus status using the catalog of TCR beta chain sequences. In a later analysis, V and J genes were assigned by comparing TCR nucleotide sequences against IMGT/GENE-DB human TR gene sequences. In a later analysis, CDR3 sequences and most-parsimonious VDJ recombination scenarios were assigned using the TCRdist pipeline. In a later analysis, each TCR beta chain was defined by its CDR3 amino acid sequence together with its V-gene family, and reads lacking a unique V-gene family were excluded. In a later analysis, nearly 600 highly shared, low-generation-probability nucleotide sequences were removed to address suspected cross-contamination and a sequencing artifact. For each public chain, a later analysis derived a clonal expansion index from normalized ranks of inferred template counts within each repertoire. Generation probabilities in a later analysis came from a VDJ recombination model fitted to out-of-frame rearrangements, and those results were checked against IGoR. A later analysis scored TCR-TCR, TCR-HLA and TCR-CMV co-occurrence with hypergeometric tests, applying a repertoire-size bias correction to TCR pairs. A later analysis estimated false discovery rates by permuting HLA or CMV assignments 20 times. A later analysis grouped co-occurring TCRs with DBSCAN, adding TCRdist sequence similarity when clustering within HLA-allele-positive subsets. Repertoires with fewer than 30,000 or more than 120,000 public chains, plus five repertoires with anomalous nucleotide sharing, were excluded from co-occurrence clustering. TCRdb took this table from immuneACCESS and kept in-frame rearrangements with V and J called. Such tables lack part of the clones; where checked against another copy, unresolved V genes explain under half of the gap, and the rest is unexplained. The V and J calls and clone size come from that table; D and trimming were worked out from the DNA. For this sample the table gives about 210,000 clones, of which over 70% were detected only once. The ten most abundant clones make up more than 1.5% of the sample.

Sequencing used PBMCs. The chain joins TRBV18 to TRBJ2-7; TRBD2 might be the D gene, on 5 matching bases. This receptor was identified in a man aged 40-49 years in good health and CMV-seropositive. This receptor has the CDR3 CASSPGSEQYF. The DNA sequence follows: TGTGCCAGCTCACCAGGGAGCGAGCAGTACTTC.